This T cell receptor (beta chain) was captured by sequencing in a study of blood T cell repertoires in COVID-19. About the research overall: Samples came from the United States, Italy and Spain, spanning acute and convalescent COVID-19. PBMCs, B-cell-depleted T cells, or T cells provided the cDNA or gDNA that made up the material.

Original analysis: Cell counts per sample came from amplifying reference gene primers. TCRdb keeps only in-frame clones here, not all; method: immunoSEQ multiplex PCR. V and J calls plus clone size are reproduced from that table; the DNA served to infer D and trimming. The sample comprises 70,000 to 85,000 clones, around 93% of which are singletons, and around 4.5% rests with the top ten. Germline CDR1 MNHEY, CDR2 SVGAGI. The CDR3 contains 15 residues. Trimming shortened V by 7 bases and J by 2 bases, and 15 bases separated the two germline ends. J is TRBJ2-1 and V is TRBV6-5; D is ambiguous. This TCR was recovered from a woman aged 60 to 75 with active COVID-19. Sequenced sample: peripheral blood. CDR3 sequence reads: CASNRVFSAYNEQFF. CDR3 DNA sequence: TGTGCCAGCAATCGCGTATTCTCGGCCTACAATGAGCAGTTCTTC.